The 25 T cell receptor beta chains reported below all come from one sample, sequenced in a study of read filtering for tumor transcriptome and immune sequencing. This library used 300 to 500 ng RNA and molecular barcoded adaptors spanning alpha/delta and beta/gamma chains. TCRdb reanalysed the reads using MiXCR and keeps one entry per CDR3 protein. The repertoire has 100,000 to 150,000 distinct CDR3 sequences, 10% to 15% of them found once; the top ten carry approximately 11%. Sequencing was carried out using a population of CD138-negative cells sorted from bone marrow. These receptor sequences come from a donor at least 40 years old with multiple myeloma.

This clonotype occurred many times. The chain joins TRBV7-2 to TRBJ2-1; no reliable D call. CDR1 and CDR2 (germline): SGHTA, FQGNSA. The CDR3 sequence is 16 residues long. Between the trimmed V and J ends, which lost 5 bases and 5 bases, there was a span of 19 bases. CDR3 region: CASSIDFFPRNNEQFF. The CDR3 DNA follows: TGTGCCAGCAGCATCGACTTTTTTCCCCGAAACAATGAGCAGTTCTTC.

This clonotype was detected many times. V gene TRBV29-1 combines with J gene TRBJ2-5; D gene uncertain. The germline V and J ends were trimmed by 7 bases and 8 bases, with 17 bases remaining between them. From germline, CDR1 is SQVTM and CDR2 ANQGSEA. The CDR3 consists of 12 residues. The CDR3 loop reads CSACPDSQTQYF. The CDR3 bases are TGCAGCGCATGCCCCGACTCCCAAACCCAGTACTTC.

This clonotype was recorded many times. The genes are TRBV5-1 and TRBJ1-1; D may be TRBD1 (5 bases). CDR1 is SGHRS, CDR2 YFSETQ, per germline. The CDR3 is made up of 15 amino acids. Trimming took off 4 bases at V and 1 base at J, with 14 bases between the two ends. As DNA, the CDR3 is TGCGCCAGCAGCGGAGACAGCAGCTGGAACACTGAAGCTTTCTTT. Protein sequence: CASSGDSSWNTEAFF. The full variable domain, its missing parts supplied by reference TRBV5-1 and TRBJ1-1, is KAGVTQTPRYLIKTRGQQVTLSCSPISGHRSVSWYQQTPGQGLQFLFEYFSETQRNKGNFPGRFSGRQFSNSRSEMNVSTLELGDSALYLCASSGDSSWNTEAFFGQGTRLTVV.

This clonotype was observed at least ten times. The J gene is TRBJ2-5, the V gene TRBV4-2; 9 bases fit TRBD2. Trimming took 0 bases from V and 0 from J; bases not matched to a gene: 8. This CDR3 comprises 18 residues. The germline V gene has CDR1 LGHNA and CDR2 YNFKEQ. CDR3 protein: CASSQEWAGTSNQETQYF. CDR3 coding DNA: TGTGCCAGCAGCCAAGAGTGGGCTGGGACTAGCAACCAAGAGACCCAGTACTTC.

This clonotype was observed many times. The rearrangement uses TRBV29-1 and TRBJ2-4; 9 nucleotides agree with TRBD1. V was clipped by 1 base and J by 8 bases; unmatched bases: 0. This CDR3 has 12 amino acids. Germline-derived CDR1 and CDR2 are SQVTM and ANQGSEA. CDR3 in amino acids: CSVEGTGDIQYF. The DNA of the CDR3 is TGCAGCGTTGAAGGGACAGGGGACATTCAGTACTTC.

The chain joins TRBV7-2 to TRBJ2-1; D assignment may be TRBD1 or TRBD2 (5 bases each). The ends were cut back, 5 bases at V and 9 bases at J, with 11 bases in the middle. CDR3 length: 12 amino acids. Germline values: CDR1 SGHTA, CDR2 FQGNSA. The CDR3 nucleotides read TGTGCCAGCAGCGCGCAGGGAGCTGAGCAGTTCTTC. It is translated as CASSAQGAEQFF.

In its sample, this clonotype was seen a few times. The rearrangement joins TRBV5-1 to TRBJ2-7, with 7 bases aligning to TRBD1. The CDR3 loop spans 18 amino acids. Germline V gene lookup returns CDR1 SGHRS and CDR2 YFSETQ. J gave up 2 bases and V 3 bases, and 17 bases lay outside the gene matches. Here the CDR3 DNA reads TGCGCCAGCAGCTCAGCCGGGACAGAGGGATCTGGGACCTACGAGCAGTACTTC. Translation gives CASSSAGTEGSGTYEQYF.

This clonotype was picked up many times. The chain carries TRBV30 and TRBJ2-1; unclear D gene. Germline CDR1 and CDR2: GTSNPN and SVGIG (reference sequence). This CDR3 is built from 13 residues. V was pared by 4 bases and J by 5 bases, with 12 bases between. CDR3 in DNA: TGTGCCTGGATCCCGGGTTTAAACAATGAGCAGTTCTTC. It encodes CAWIPGLNNEQFF.

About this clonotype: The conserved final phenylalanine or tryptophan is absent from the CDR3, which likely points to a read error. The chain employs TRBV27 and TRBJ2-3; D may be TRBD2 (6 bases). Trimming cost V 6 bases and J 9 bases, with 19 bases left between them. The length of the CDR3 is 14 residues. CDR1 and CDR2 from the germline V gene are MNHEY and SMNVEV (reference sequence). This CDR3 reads CASRPSARLDTQYL. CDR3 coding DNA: TGTGCCAGCAGGCCTAGCGCGAGGTTAGACACGCAGTATTTG.

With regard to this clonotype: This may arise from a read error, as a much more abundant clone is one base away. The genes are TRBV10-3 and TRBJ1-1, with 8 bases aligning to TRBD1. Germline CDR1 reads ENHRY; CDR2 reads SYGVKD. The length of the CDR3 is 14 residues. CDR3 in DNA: TGTGCCATCAGTGCCGGGACAGGAAACACTGAAGCTTCCTTT. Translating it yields CAISAGTGNTEASF.

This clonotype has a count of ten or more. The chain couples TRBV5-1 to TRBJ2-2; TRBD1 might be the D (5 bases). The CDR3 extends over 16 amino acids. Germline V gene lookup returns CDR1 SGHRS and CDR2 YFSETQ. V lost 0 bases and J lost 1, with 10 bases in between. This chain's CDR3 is CASSLEQTVNTGELFF. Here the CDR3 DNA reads TGCGCCAGCAGCTTGGAGCAGACAGTGAACACCGGGGAGCTGTTTTTT.

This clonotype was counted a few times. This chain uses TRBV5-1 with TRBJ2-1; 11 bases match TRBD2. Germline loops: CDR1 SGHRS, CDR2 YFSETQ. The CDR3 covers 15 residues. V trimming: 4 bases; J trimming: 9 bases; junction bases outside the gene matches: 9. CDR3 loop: CASSPLAGGTGEQFF. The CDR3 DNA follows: TGCGCCAGCAGCCCCCTAGCGGGAGGTACGGGTGAGCAGTTCTTC.

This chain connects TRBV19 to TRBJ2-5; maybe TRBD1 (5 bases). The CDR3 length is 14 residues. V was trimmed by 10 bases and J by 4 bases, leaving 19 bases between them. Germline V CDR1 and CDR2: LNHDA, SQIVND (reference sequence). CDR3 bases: TGTGCCACAAGCAGGGCTCAAACGCCAGAGACCCAGTACTTC. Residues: CATSRAQTPETQYF.

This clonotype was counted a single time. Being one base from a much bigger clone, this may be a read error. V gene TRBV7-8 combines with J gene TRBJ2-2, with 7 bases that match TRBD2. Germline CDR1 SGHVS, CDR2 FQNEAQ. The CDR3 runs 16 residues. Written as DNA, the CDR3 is TGTGCCAGCAGCCAAGGGAGGGAAATGGTGTCCGGGAAGCTGTTTTTT. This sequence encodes CASSQGREMVSGKLFF.

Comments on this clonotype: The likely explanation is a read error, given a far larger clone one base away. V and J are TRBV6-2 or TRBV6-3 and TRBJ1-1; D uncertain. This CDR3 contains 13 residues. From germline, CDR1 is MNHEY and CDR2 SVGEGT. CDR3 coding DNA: TGTGCCAGCAGGCCCCCGGGCCTGAGGGAAGCTCTCTTT. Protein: CASRPPGLREALF.

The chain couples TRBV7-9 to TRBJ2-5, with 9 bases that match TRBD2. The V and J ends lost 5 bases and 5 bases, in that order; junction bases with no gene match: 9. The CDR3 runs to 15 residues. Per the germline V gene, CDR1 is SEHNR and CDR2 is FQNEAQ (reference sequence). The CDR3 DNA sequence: TGTGCCAGCAGCCCCCGGACTAGCGCGGGGGAGACCCAGTACTTC. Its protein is CASSPRTSAGETQYF.

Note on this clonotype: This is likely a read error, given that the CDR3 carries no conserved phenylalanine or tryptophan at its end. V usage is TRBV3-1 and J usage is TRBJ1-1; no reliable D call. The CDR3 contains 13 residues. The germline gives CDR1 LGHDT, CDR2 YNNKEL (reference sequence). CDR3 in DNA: TGTGCCTGCAGCCACATGGTGGGTGGTGAGGCTTTCCTT. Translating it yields CACSHMVGGEAFL.

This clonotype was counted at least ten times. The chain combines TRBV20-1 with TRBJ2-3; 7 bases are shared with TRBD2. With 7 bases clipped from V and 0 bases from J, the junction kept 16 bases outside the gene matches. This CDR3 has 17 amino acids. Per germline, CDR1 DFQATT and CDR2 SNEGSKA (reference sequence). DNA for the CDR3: TGCAGTGTTTTCCCCCCTAGCGGAAGCGCTAGCACAGATACGCAGTATTTT. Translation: CSVFPPSGSASTDTQYF.

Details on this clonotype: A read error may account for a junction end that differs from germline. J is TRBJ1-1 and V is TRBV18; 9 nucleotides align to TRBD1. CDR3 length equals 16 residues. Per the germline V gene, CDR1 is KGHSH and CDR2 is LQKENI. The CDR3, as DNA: TGTGCCAGCTCACCTGGGACAGGGACCCTGAACACTGGAGCTTTCTTT. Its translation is CASSPGTGTLNTGAFF.

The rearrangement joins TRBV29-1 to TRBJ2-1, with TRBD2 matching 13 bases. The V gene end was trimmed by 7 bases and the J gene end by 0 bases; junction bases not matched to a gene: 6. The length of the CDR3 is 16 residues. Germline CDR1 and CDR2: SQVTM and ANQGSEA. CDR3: CSARTSGGSSYNEQFF. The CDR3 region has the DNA TGCAGCGCTAGGACTAGCGGGGGAAGCTCCTACAATGAGCAGTTCTTC.

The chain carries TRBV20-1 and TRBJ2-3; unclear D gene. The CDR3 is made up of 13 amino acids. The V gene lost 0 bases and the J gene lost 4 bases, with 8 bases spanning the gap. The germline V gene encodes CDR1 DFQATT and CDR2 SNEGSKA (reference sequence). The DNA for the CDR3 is TGCAGTGCTAGAGAGTTACTCCCAGATACGCAGTATTTT. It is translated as CSARELLPDTQYF.

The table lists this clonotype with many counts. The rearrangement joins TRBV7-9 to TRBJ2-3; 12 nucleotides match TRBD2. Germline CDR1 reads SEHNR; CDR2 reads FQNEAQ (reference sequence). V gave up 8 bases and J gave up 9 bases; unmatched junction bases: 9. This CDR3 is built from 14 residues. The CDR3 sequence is CASLGTSGRRTQYF. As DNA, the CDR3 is TGTGCCAGCCTAGGGACTAGCGGGCGTCGGACGCAGTATTTT. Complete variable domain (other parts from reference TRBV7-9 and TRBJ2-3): DTGVSQNPRHKITKRGQNVTFRCDPISEHNRLYWYRQTLGQGPEFLTYFQNEAQLEKSRLLSDRFSAERPKGSFSTLEIQRTEQGDSAMYLCASLGTSGRRTQYFGPGTRLTVL.

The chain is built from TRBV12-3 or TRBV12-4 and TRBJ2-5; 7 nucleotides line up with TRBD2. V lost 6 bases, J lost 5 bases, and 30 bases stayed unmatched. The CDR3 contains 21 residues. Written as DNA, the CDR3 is TGTGCCAGCAGGCGGGGCTGGGCGTCTAGCGGTGGCTTCCAACTGGGGGAGACCCAGTACTTC. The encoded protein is CASRRGWASSGGFQLGETQYF.

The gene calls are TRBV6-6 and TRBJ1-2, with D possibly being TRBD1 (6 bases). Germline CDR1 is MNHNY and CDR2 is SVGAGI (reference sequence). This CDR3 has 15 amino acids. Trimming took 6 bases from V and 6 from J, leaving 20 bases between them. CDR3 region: CASRSTGAKDDGYTF. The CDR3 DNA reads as TGTGCCAGCAGATCCACGGGGGCGAAGGATGATGGCTACACCTTC.

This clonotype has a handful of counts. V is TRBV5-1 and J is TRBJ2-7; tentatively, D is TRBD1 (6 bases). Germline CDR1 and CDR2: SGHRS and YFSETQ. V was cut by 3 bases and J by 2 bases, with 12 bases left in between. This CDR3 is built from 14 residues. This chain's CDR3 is CASSWGQGPYEQYF. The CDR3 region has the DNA TGCGCCAGCAGCTGGGGGCAGGGACCCTACGAGCAGTACTTC.